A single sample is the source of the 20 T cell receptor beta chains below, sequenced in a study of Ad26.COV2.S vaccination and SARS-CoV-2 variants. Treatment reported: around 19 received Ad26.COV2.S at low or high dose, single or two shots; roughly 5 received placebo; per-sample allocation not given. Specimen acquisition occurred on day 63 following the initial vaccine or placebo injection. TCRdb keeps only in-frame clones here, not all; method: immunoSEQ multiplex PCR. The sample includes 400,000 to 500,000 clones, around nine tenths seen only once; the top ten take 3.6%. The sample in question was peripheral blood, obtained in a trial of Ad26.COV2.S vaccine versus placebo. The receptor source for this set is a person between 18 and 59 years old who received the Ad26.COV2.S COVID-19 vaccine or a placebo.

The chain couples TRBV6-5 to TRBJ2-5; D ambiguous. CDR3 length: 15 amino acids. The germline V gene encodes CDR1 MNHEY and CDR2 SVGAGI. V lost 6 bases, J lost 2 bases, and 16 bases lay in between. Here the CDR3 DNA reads TGTGCCAGCAGCAGTTACGGCACAGCACAAGAGACCCAGTACTTC. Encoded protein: CASSSYGTAQETQYF.

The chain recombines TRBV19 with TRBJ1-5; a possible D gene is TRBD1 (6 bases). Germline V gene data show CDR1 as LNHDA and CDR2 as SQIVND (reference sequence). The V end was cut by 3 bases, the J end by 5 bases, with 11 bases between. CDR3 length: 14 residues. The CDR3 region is CASSMTPGDQPQHF. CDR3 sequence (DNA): TGTGCCAGTAGTATGACCCCAGGGGATCAGCCCCAGCATTTT.

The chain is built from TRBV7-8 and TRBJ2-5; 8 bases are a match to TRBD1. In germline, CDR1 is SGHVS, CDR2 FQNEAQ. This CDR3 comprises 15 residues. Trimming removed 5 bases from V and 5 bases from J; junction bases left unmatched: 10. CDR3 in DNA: TGTGCCAGCAGCCCTGGACAGGGAATAAGGGAGACCCAGTACTTC. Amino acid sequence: CASSPGQGIRETQYF.

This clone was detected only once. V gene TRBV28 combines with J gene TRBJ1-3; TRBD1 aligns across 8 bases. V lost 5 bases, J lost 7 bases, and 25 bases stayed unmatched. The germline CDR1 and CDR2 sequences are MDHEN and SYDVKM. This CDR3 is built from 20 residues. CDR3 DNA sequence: TGTGCCAGCAGTACCGATATAATTGACAGGGGAAGGGAGTATGGGAACACCATATATTTT. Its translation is CASSTDIIDRGREYGNTIYF.

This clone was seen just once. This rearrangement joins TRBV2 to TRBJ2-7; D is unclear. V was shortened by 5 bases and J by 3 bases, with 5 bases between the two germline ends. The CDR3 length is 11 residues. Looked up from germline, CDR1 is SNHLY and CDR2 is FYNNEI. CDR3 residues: CASSNNYEQYF. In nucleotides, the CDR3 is TGTGCCAGCAGTAATAACTACGAGCAGTACTTC. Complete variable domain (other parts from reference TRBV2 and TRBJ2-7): EPEVTQTPSHQVTQMGQEVILRCVPISNHLYFYWYRQILGQKVEFLVSFYNNEISEKSEIFDDQFSVERPDGSNFTLKIRSTKLEDSAMYFCASSNNYEQYFGPGTRLTVT.

CDR3 region: CSGGVASEQYF. CDR3 DNA: TGCAGCGGAGGAGTGGCGAGTGAGCAGTACTTC. The rearrangement links TRBV29-1 to TRBJ2-7; no clear D gene. The germline V and J ends were trimmed by 7 bases and 7 bases, with 14 bases remaining between them. The germline V gene encodes CDR1 SQVTM and CDR2 ANQGSEA. The CDR3 totals 11 residues.

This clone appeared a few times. Here the CDR3 reads CASSPKFSATNEKLFF. CDR3 DNA: TGTGCCAGCAGCCCGAAGTTCTCGGCAACTAATGAAAAACTGTTTTTT. This chain connects TRBV7-8 to TRBJ1-4; no clear D. Trimming left V 5 bases short and J 0 bases short, with 13 bases between. Germline CDR1 reads SGHVS; CDR2 reads FQNEAQ. This CDR3 has 16 amino acids.

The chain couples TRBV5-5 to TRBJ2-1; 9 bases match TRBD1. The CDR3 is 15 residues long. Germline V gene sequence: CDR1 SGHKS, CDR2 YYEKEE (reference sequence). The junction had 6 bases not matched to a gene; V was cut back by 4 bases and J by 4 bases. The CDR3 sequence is CASSPRDRAYNEQFF. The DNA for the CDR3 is TGTGCCAGCAGCCCCCGGGACAGGGCTTACAATGAGCAGTTCTTC.

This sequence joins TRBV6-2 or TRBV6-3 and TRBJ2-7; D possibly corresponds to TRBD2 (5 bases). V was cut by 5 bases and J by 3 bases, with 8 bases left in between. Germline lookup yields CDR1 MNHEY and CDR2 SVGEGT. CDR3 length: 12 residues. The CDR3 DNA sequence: TGTGCCAGCAGTCCCGGGATCTACGAGCAGTACTTC. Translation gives CASSPGIYEQYF.

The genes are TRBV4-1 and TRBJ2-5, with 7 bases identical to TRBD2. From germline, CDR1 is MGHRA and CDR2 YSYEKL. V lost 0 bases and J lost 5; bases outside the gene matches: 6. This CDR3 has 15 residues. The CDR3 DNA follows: TGCGCCAGCAGCCAAGAGCTCCAGGGAGGGGAGACCCAGTACTTC. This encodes CASSQELQGGETQYF.

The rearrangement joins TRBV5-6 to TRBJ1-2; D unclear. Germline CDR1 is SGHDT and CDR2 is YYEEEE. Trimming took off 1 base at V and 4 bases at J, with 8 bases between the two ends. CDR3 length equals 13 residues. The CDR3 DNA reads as TGTGCCAGCAGCTTGCAGGTTGTCTATGGCTACACCTTC. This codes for CASSLQVVYGYTF.

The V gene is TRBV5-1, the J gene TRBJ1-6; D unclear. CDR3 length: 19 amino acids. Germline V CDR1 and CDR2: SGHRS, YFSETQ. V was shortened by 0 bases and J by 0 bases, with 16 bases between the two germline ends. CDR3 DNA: TGCGCCAGCAGCTTGGTCGGGGTCGGGGAAGACTCCTATAATTCACCCCTCCACTTT. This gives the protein CASSLVGVGEDSYNSPLHF. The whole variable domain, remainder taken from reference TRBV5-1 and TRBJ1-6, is KAGVTQTPRYLIKTRGQQVTLSCSPISGHRSVSWYQQTPGQGLQFLFEYFSETQRNKGNFPGRFSGRQFSNSRSEMNVSTLELGDSALYLCASSLVGVGEDSYNSPLHFGNGTRLTVT.

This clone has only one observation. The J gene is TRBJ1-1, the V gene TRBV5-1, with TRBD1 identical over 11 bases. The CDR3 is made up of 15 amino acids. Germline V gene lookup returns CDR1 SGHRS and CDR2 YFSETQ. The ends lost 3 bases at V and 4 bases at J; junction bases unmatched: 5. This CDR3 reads CASSWRTGGGTEAFF. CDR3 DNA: TGCGCCAGCAGCTGGAGGACAGGGGGCGGCACTGAAGCTTTCTTT.

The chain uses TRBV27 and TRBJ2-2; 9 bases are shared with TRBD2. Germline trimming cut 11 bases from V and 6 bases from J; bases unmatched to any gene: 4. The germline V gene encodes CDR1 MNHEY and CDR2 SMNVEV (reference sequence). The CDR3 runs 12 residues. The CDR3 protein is CAAGGRSGELFF. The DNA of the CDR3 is TGTGCCGCGGGGGGGCGGTCCGGGGAGCTGTTTTTT.

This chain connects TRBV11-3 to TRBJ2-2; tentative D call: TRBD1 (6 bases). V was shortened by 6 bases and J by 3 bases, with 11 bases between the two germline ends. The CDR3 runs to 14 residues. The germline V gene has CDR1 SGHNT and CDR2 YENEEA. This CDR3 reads CASRGALDTGELFF. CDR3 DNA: TGTGCCAGCAGGGGGGCGCTTGACACCGGGGAGCTGTTTTTT. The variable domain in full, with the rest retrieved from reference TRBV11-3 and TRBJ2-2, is EAGVVQSPRYKIIEKKQPVAFWCNPISGHNTLYWYLQNLGQGPELLIRYENEEAVDDSQLPKDRFSAERLKGVDSTLKIQPAELGDSAVYLCASRGALDTGELFFGEGSRLTVL.

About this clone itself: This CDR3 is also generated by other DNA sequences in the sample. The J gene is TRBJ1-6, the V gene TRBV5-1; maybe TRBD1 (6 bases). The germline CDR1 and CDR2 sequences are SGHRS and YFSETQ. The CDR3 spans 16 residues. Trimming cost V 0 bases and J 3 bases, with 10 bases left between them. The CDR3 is CASSLAGTRYNSPLHF. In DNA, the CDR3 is TGCGCCAGCAGCTTGGCCGGGACACGCTATAATTCACCCCTCCACTTT.

The CDR3 bases are TGCAGCGTTGTACAAGGACCTTGGGGCTACACCTTC. Its translation is CSVVQGPWGYTF. The V gene is TRBV29-1, the J gene TRBJ1-2; D is undetermined. Germline V gene sequence: CDR1 SQVTM, CDR2 ANQGSEA. CDR3 length equals 12 residues. Trimming removed 4 bases from V and 8 bases from J, with 14 bases in between.

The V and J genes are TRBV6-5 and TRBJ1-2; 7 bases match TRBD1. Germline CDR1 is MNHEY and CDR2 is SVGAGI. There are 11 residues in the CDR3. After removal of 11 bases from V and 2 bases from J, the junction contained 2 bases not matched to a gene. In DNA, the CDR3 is TGTGCCTCGGACAGGAACTATGGCTACACCTTC. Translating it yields CASDRNYGYTF.

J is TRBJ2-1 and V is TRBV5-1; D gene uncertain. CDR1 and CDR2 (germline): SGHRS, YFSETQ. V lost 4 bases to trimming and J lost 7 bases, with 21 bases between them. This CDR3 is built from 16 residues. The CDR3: CASSGGPPVRVNEQFF. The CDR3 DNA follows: TGCGCCAGCAGCGGTGGCCCCCCAGTAAGAGTTAATGAGCAGTTCTTC.

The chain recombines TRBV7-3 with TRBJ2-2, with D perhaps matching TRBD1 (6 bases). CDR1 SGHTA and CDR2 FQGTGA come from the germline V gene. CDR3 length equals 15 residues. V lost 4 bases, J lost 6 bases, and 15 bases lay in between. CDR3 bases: TGTGCCAGCAGCTCTTTACAGGGAACCGCCGGGGAGCTGTTTTTT. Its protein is CASSSLQGTAGELFF. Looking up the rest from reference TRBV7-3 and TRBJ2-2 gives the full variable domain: GAGVSQTPSNKVTEKGKYVELRCDPISGHTALYWYRQSLGQGPEFLIYFQGTGAADDSGLPNDRFFAVRPEGSVSTLKIQRTERGDSAVYLCASSSLQGTAGELFFGEGSRLTVL.